What follows are 25 T cell receptor beta chains derived from one specimen sequenced in a study of cytomegalovirus exposure and HLA in healthy donors. The PCR used 60 Vbeta and 13 Jbeta primers. Data came from immunoSEQ multiplex PCR; TCRdb stores just in-frame clones and leaves some out. The sample has 95,000 to 100,000 clones; about 80% are singletons. The sequencing input was PBMCs. Receptors originate from a man in his forties or fifties in good health and CMV-seronegative.

The rearrangement uses TRBV5-4 and TRBJ2-3; unclear D gene. This CDR3 is 13 amino acids long. V lost 4 bases to trimming and J lost 2 bases, with 8 bases between them. The germline V gene has CDR1 SGHNT and CDR2 YYREEE (reference sequence). CDR3 in amino acids: CASSPYTTDTQYF. The CDR3 DNA is TGTGCCAGCAGCCCTTACACCACAGATACGCAGTATTTT.

The gene calls are TRBV5-1 and TRBJ1-1; no firm D call. CDR1 is SGHRS and CDR2 is YFSETQ in the germline V gene. The CDR3 runs 15 residues. Deletions cut 0 bases from V and 3 bases from J, with 12 bases between. The CDR3 spells CASSLDGRGDTEAFF. CDR3 DNA sequence: TGCGCCAGCAGCTTGGACGGGCGGGGTGACACTGAAGCTTTCTTT.

The J gene is TRBJ1-2, the V gene TRBV28; TRBD1 matches 7 bases. With 7 bases clipped from V and 7 bases from J, the junction kept 9 bases outside the gene matches. The CDR3 consists of 13 residues. Germline V gene lookup returns CDR1 MDHEN and CDR2 SYDVKM. This chain's CDR3 is CASNEQGIIGYTF. CDR3 DNA: TGTGCCAGCAACGAACAGGGGATTATTGGCTACACCTTC.

The chain joins TRBV5-1 to TRBJ2-3; TRBD1 matches at 8 bases. With V trimmed by 5 bases and J by 4 bases, 3 bases remained unmatched. Germline V gene lookup returns CDR1 SGHRS and CDR2 YFSETQ. This CDR3 comprises 13 residues. The CDR3 nucleotides read TGCGCCAGCAGGGAGACAGGGGCAGATACGCAGTATTTT. This codes for CASRETGADTQYF.

The genes are TRBV25-1 and TRBJ2-3, with TRBD2 matching over 8 bases. Germline V gives CDR1 MGHDK, CDR2 SYGVNS. CDR3 size: 16 residues. V lost 4 bases, J lost 4 bases, and 10 bases stayed unmatched. In DNA form, the CDR3 reads TGTGCCAGCAGTGCCGACAGCGGGAGCGTCTCAGATACGCAGTATTTT. Protein sequence: CASSADSGSVSDTQYF.

This clone was counted a single time. The chain employs TRBV7-6 and TRBJ1-2; TRBD1 agrees at 11 bases. The CDR3 totals 13 residues. In germline, CDR1 is SGHVS, CDR2 FNYEAQ. With 5 bases clipped from V and 5 bases from J, the junction kept 1 base outside the gene matches. CDR3 coding DNA: TGTGCCAGCAGCGGACAGGGGGCTTATGGCTACACCTTC. Its protein product is CASSGQGAYGYTF.

The chain uses TRBV7-9 and TRBJ2-1; 8 bases are shared with TRBD2. The CDR3 covers 16 residues. Trimming removed 5 bases from V and 7 bases from J; junction bases left unmatched: 13. Germline-derived CDR1 and CDR2 are SEHNR and FQNEAQ (reference sequence). The CDR3 here is CASSRVGSGSVNEQFF. In nucleotides, the CDR3 is TGTGCCAGCAGCCGCGTAGGGAGCGGGAGTGTAAATGAGCAGTTCTTC. Supplemented by reference TRBV7-9 and TRBJ2-1, the full variable domain reads DTGVSQNPRHKITKRGQNVTFRCDPISEHNRLYWYRQTLGQGPEFLTYFQNEAQLEKSRLLSDRFSAERPKGSFSTLEIQRTEQGDSAMYLCASSRVGSGSVNEQFFGPGTRLTVL.

In this sample, this clone turned up a few times. V usage is TRBV19 and J usage is TRBJ2-1; a possible D gene is TRBD1 (6 bases). The V and J ends lost 6 bases and 9 bases respectively, with 18 bases between them. Germline V gene lookup returns CDR1 LNHDA and CDR2 SQIVND (reference sequence). This CDR3 spans 14 amino acids. Here the CDR3 DNA reads TGTGCCAGTAGCTGGGGGCCGGAGAGTAGTGAGCAGTTCTTC. Amino acids: CASSWGPESSEQFF.

The chain employs TRBV19 and TRBJ1-1, with D tentatively TRBD1 (6 bases). The CDR3 totals 13 residues. The V end was cut by 6 bases, the J end by 6 bases, with 14 bases between. Germline V gene data show CDR1 as LNHDA and CDR2 as SQIVND (reference sequence). The CDR3 bases are TGTGCCAGTAGGACAGGTTTAGGATCTGAAGCTTTCTTT. Translated, it gives CASRTGLGSEAFF.

This clone occurred once. This sequence joins TRBV28 and TRBJ2-7; D may be TRBD1 (6 bases). Germline loops: CDR1 MDHEN, CDR2 SYDVKM. Trimming shortened V by 10 bases and J by 0 bases, and 10 bases separated the two germline ends. The CDR3 consists of 12 residues. The CDR3 sequence is CAISGVSYEQYF. For the CDR3, the DNA is TGTGCCATCTCAGGGGTCTCCTACGAGCAGTACTTC.

J is TRBJ2-3 and V is TRBV4-1, with a possible D match to TRBD1 (5 bases). The CDR3 covers 18 residues. Germline-derived CDR1 and CDR2 are MGHRA and YSYEKL. The germline V and J ends were trimmed by 0 bases and 6 bases, with 22 bases remaining between them. The CDR3 sequence: CASSQDTTPDTKGDTQYF. The CDR3 DNA sequence: TGCGCCAGCAGCCAAGATACCACCCCGGACACGAAGGGGGATACGCAGTATTTT.

The chain joins TRBV18 to TRBJ2-5, with TRBD1 identical over 10 bases. Near its end, the DNA agrees better with TRBJ2-7, so the J call may be wrong. Germline loops: CDR1 KGHSH, CDR2 LQKENI. The CDR3 loop spans 14 amino acids. Here the CDR3 reads CASSPGTGDREQYF. The CDR3 bases are TGTGCCAGCTCACCCGGGACAGGGGATCGCGAGCAGTACTTC.

This clone was detected only once. The rearrangement uses TRBV7-7 and TRBJ2-3; the match to TRBD2 covers 11 bases. CDR1 and CDR2 (germline): SSHAT, FNYEAQ (reference sequence). The length of the CDR3 is 16 residues. V dropped 6 bases and J dropped 0; count of bases not matched to a gene: 5. DNA of the CDR3: TGTGCCAGCAGTTCCTCTAGCGGGGGGAGCACAGATACGCAGTATTTT. Amino acids: CASSSSSGGSTDTQYF.

The rearrangement links TRBV9 to TRBJ1-6; TRBD1 might be the D (6 bases). CDR1 and CDR2 (germline): SGDLS, YYNGEE. CDR3 length equals 17 residues. The V gene lost 0 bases and the J gene lost 4 bases, with 14 bases spanning the gap. In DNA, the CDR3 is TGTGCCAGCAGCGTAGCGGATGACAGGTTTTATAATTCACCCCTCCACTTT. This encodes CASSVADDRFYNSPLHF.

V is TRBV7-9 and J is TRBJ1-4; D unresolved. The CDR3 runs to 15 residues. Trimming removed 5 bases from V and 8 bases from J, with 18 bases in between. CDR1 is SEHNR and CDR2 is FQNEAQ in the germline V gene (reference sequence). The CDR3 here is CASSPTAARNEKLFF. In nucleotides, the CDR3 is TGTGCCAGCAGCCCCACGGCGGCTCGAAACGAAAAACTGTTTTTT.

The rearrangement uses TRBV2 and TRBJ2-5; D may be TRBD1 (6 bases). Germline assignment: CDR1 SNHLY and CDR2 FYNNEI. The CDR3 runs 12 residues. Between the trimmed V and J ends, which lost 6 bases and 3 bases, there was a span of 8 bases. This CDR3 is CASSWTEETQYF. The CDR3 nucleotides read TGTGCCAGCAGCTGGACAGAAGAGACCCAGTACTTC. Using reference TRBV2 and TRBJ2-5 for the parts outside the CDR3, the full variable domain is EPEVTQTPSHQVTQMGQEVILRCVPISNHLYFYWYRQILGQKVEFLVSFYNNEISEKSEIFDDQFSVERPDGSNFTLKIRSTKLEDSAMYFCASSWTEETQYFGPGTRLLVL.

The sample holds one count of this clone. The rearrangement joins TRBV9 to TRBJ2-1; 9 bases are shared with TRBD2. This CDR3 has 15 residues. Germline CDR1 SGDLS, CDR2 YYNGEE. V lost 0 bases and J lost 9; bases outside the gene matches: 7. The CDR3 spells CASSVGLAEAGEQFF. The DNA for the CDR3 is TGTGCCAGCAGCGTAGGACTAGCGGAAGCCGGTGAGCAGTTCTTC.

This clone was observed once. The chain couples TRBV2 to TRBJ2-3; D might be TRBD2 (5 bases). Trimming took 4 bases from V and 3 from J, leaving 17 bases between them. Germline CDR1 and CDR2: SNHLY and FYNNEI. This CDR3 has 16 amino acids. CDR3 sequence (DNA): TGTGCCAGCAGTGGAGAGAGAGGGTTGCGGACAGATACGCAGTATTTT. Translating it yields CASSGERGLRTDTQYF.

The gene calls are TRBV7-8 and TRBJ1-1; D not resolved. V was clipped by 2 bases and J by 1 base, with 5 bases between them. The CDR3 sequence is 13 residues long. CDR1 is SGHVS and CDR2 is FQNEAQ in the germline V gene. The CDR3 DNA reads TGTGCCAGCAGCTTACTGCGGAACACTGAAGCTTTCTTT. It codes for CASSLLRNTEAFF.

The rearrangement links TRBV29-1 to TRBJ2-5; 11 nucleotides match TRBD2. Germline loops: CDR1 SQVTM, CDR2 ANQGSEA. This CDR3 comprises 15 residues. Germline trimming cut 3 bases from V and 2 bases from J; bases unmatched to any gene: 5. The CDR3 region is CSVDHLAGGQETQYF. For the CDR3, the DNA is TGCAGCGTTGATCATCTAGCGGGGGGTCAAGAGACCCAGTACTTC.

The genes are TRBV5-1 and TRBJ2-5; 7 nucleotides align to TRBD1. The germline CDR1 and CDR2 sequences are SGHRS and YFSETQ. The J segment lost 5 bases and the V segment lost 5 bases, leaving 6 bases of the junction unmatched. The CDR3 runs 13 residues. The CDR3 DNA reads as TGCGCCAGCAGATCGACAGGGTCGGAGACCCAGTACTTC. Its translation is CASRSTGSETQYF.

The chain has TRBV28 and TRBJ2-7; 9 nucleotides match TRBD2. Germline V gene lookup returns CDR1 MDHEN and CDR2 SYDVKM. The CDR3 is made up of 13 amino acids. V gave up 8 bases and J gave up 6 bases; unmatched junction bases: 8. CDR3 in DNA: TGTGCCAGCTGGCGGGAGGGCCAGTTCGAGCAGTACTTC. This gives the protein CASWREGQFEQYF.

For this clone: One junction end does not reproduce the germline sequence, and a read error may be involved. The V and J genes are TRBV7-9 and TRBJ1-1; D gene ambiguous. Per the germline V gene, CDR1 is SEHNR and CDR2 is FQNEAQ (reference sequence). This CDR3 region has 15 residues. In nucleotides, the CDR3 is TGTTCCAGCAGCTTTTCTTCAGGTTCCCGCCCTGAAGCTTTCTTT. This translates into CSSSFSSGSRPEAFF.

The V gene is TRBV5-4, the J gene TRBJ2-7; 9 bases are shared with TRBD1. Germline loops: CDR1 SGHNT, CDR2 YYREEE (reference sequence). Trimming took 4 bases from V and 1 from J; bases not matched to a gene: 3. The CDR3 extends over 14 amino acids. CDR3 in DNA: TGTGCCAGCAGCCGCGGGACAGGGTCCTACGAGCAGTACTTC. Translating gives CASSRGTGSYEQYF.

The chain is built from TRBV6-4 and TRBJ2-3; 7 bases agree with TRBD2. V was clipped by 4 bases and J by 3 bases; unmatched bases: 1. The CDR3 consists of 13 residues. Germline V gives CDR1 MRHNA, CDR2 SNTAGT. CDR3 region: CASSAAGTDTQYF. Here the CDR3 DNA reads TGTGCCAGCAGTGCAGCGGGGACAGATACGCAGTATTTT.